The 23 T cell receptor beta chains below all came from one sample that was sequenced in a study of T cells in Graves' hyperthyroidism and ophthalmopathy. What was amplified from RNA transcripts were TCR beta CDR3 regions. HTBI primers were employed in a first-round RT-PCR of the TCR CDR3. TCRdb reprocessed the multiplex PCR reads with MiXCR, giving one entry per CDR3 protein. The table has 700,000 or so distinct CDR3 sequences, roughly 15% seen once. Sequencing was carried out using blood. These TCRs come from a young man with Graves' hyperthyroidism.

The sample holds many counts of this clonotype. The chain links TRBV27 to TRBJ2-3; the D call may be TRBD1 or TRBD2 (5 bases each). The CDR3 is 16 amino acids. CDR1 MNHEY and CDR2 SMNVEV come from the germline V gene (reference sequence). Trimming left V 5 bases short and J 3 bases short, with 18 bases between. CDR3 region: CASSVTPGPPTDTQYF. The CDR3 nucleotides read TGTGCCAGCAGTGTGACTCCGGGACCACCAACAGATACGCAGTATTTT.

This clonotype came up many times. This chain joins TRBV18 and TRBJ2-3; no clear D gene. CDR3 length equals 13 residues. Germline lookup yields CDR1 KGHSH and CDR2 LQKENI. Deletions cut 5 bases from V and 4 bases from J, with 10 bases between. The CDR3 bases are TGTGCCAGCTCAGATGGGCCGTCAGATACGCAGTATTTT. Amino acid sequence: CASSDGPSDTQYF.

This clonotype appeared a few times. The V call is TRBV19, the J call TRBJ1-5, with 8 bases aligning to TRBD1. The ends lost 4 bases at V and 7 bases at J; junction bases unmatched: 6. Germline V lookup: CDR1 LNHDA, CDR2 SQIVND (reference sequence). CDR3 length equals 14 residues. CDR3 loop: CASSTTGAGQPQHF. In DNA, the CDR3 is TGTGCCAGTAGTACGACAGGGGCCGGCCAGCCCCAGCATTTT. The full variable domain, with the rest looked up from reference TRBV19 and TRBJ1-5, is DGGITQSPKYLFRKEGQNVTLSCEQNLNHDAMYWYRQDPGQGLRLIYYSQIVNDFQKGDIAEGYSVSREKKESFPLTVTSAQKNPTAFYLCASSTTGAGQPQHFGDGTRLSIL.

This clonotype was observed many times. The rearrangement links TRBV5-5 to TRBJ1-5; D perhaps matches TRBD1 (5 bases). Germline V CDR1 and CDR2: SGHKS, YYEKEE (reference sequence). This CDR3 has 15 amino acids. V dropped 0 bases and J dropped 7 bases, with 14 bases sitting between them. The CDR3 loop reads CASSLAGREVQPQHF. The CDR3, as DNA: TGTGCCAGCAGCTTGGCCGGCAGGGAGGTGCAGCCCCAGCATTTT.

This clonotype occurred a few times. V gene TRBV7-2 combines with J gene TRBJ1-1; a weak D match, TRBD1 (6 bases). Trimming cost V 5 bases and J 1 base, with 17 bases left between them. The germline gives CDR1 SGHTA, CDR2 FQGNSA. This CDR3 spans 16 amino acids. CDR3 nucleotide sequence: TGTGCCAGCAGCCGTGTGGGGGGGGGGGCGAACACTGAAGCTTTCTTT. The encoded protein is CASSRVGGGANTEAFF.

This chain uses TRBV20-1 with TRBJ2-4; D is undetermined. In germline, CDR1 is DFQATT, CDR2 SNEGSKA (reference sequence). The CDR3 spans 12 residues. Trimming stripped 4 bases from V and 0 bases from J, with 4 bases between. The CDR3 here is CSANEAKNIQYF. The CDR3 DNA reads TGCAGTGCTAACGAAGCCAAAAACATTCAGTACTTC.

In its sample, this clonotype was seen a few times. This sequence joins TRBV4-1 and TRBJ2-3, with 10 bases fitting TRBD2. After removal of 2 bases from V and 2 bases from J, the junction contained 4 bases not matched to a gene. The CDR3 runs to 16 residues. Germline-derived CDR1 and CDR2 are MGHRA and YSYEKL. The CDR3 nucleotides are TGCGCCAGCAGCCAAAGAGCGGGAGGGCTCACAGATACGCAGTATTTT. Translated: CASSQRAGGLTDTQYF.

The table lists this clonotype with a few counts. The rearrangement joins TRBV6-1 to TRBJ1-2; D remains ambiguous. V lost 4 bases, J lost 0 bases, and 9 bases lay in between. The germline CDR1 and CDR2 sequences are MNHNS and SASEGT. This CDR3 has 14 amino acids. In DNA, the CDR3 is TGTGCCAGCAGTGCCCTGGGGACTAACTATGGCTACACCTTC. Encoded protein: CASSALGTNYGYTF.

This clonotype came up many times. The chain is built from TRBV28 and TRBJ2-7; tentatively, D is TRBD2 (6 bases). V was cut by 5 bases and J by 0 bases, with 14 bases left in between. Per the germline V gene, CDR1 is MDHEN and CDR2 is SYDVKM. This CDR3 has 15 amino acids. The chain's CDR3 is CASSEGLQSSYEQYF. DNA of the CDR3: TGTGCCAGCAGTGAGGGACTTCAAAGCTCCTACGAGCAGTACTTC.

The V and J genes are TRBV20-1 and TRBJ1-3; the D is unclear. Trimming took 6 bases from V and 1 from J, leaving 13 bases between them. Germline V gives CDR1 DFQATT, CDR2 SNEGSKA (reference sequence). This CDR3 is built from 14 residues. The DNA of the CDR3 is TGCAGTGCGGCGAGAGCGGATTCTGGAAACACCATATATTTT. This translates into CSAARADSGNTIYF.

CDR3 nucleotide sequence: TGTGCCAGCAGCGTAGTAGACCGGGACAGGGGTTTAGAGACCCAGTACTTC. Translation: CASSVVDRDRGLETQYF. J is TRBJ2-5 and V is TRBV7-9, with 10 bases lining up with TRBD1. V lost 5 bases, J lost 4 bases, and 13 bases stayed unmatched. Germline CDR1 SEHNR, CDR2 FQNEAQ (reference sequence). CDR3 size: 17 residues.

This clonotype occurred many times. This rearrangement joins TRBV3-1 to TRBJ2-1, with D unresolved. The CDR3 consists of 16 residues. Per the germline V gene, CDR1 is LGHDT and CDR2 is YNNKEL (reference sequence). With 4 bases removed from V and 0 bases from J, the gap between germline ends came to 13 bases. The CDR3 bases are TGTGCCAGCAGCCCCCCAGGATTAAGCTCCTACAATGAGCAGTTCTTC. This codes for CASSPPGLSSYNEQFF.

This clonotype has a count of ten or more. The V gene is TRBV28, the J gene TRBJ1-1; D not certain. Germline CDR1 is MDHEN and CDR2 is SYDVKM. The length of the CDR3 is 11 residues. V was clipped by 8 bases and J by 10 bases, with 14 bases between them. The CDR3 loop is CASCTGGRAFF. The DNA of the CDR3 is TGTGCCAGCTGCACTGGAGGGAGAGCTTTCTTT.

This clonotype was recorded at least ten times. The genes are TRBV27 and TRBJ2-7; 8 bases are shared with TRBD2. V trimming: 1 base; J trimming: 6 bases; junction bases outside the gene matches: 5. Germline CDR1 is MNHEY and CDR2 is SMNVEV (reference sequence). CDR3 size: 14 residues. CDR3 nucleotide sequence: TGTGCCAGCAGTTTATTTCCAGCGGGAGCCGAGCAGTACTTC. It is translated as CASSLFPAGAEQYF.

Remarks on this clonotype: This sequence may be a read error, since a much larger clone differs from it by one base. The rearrangement links TRBV28 to TRBJ2-3, with 7 nucleotides matching TRBD2. This CDR3 is built from 15 residues. Per germline, CDR1 MDHEN and CDR2 SYDVKM. In DNA form, the CDR3 reads TGTGTCAGCAGCTCTAGCGGACCTAGCACAGATACGCAGTATTTT. This sequence encodes CVSSSSGPSTDTQYF.

The rearrangement joins TRBV5-1 to TRBJ1-1; 8 bases fit TRBD1. This CDR3 comprises 14 residues. Per the germline V gene, CDR1 is SGHRS and CDR2 is YFSETQ. V shed 0 bases and J 8 bases; nucleotides not matched to a gene: 6. The CDR3 loop is CASSLASGTGEAFF. The CDR3 bases are TGCGCCAGCAGCTTGGCCTCCGGGACAGGCGAAGCTTTCTTT.

This clonotype has at least ten counts. Here the CDR3 reads CASSTLSTDTQYF. CDR3 DNA sequence: TGTGCCAGCAGCACCCTTTCCACAGATACGCAGTATTTT. V usage is TRBV7-9 and J usage is TRBJ2-3; D remains ambiguous. This CDR3 region has 13 residues. CDR1 and CDR2 from the germline V gene are SEHNR and FQNEAQ (reference sequence). V lost 5 bases and J 2 bases, leaving 8 bases between the germline ends.

There are many counts of this clonotype. V gene TRBV7-2 combines with J gene TRBJ1-4; D remains ambiguous. The V end was cut by 1 base, the J end by 8 bases, with 8 bases between. Germline lookup yields CDR1 SGHTA and CDR2 FQGNSA. This CDR3 contains 13 residues. CDR3 sequence (DNA): TGTGCCAGCAGCTTAGGGACGGGAGAAAAACTGTTTTTT. It is translated as CASSLGTGEKLFF. Full variable domain (missing parts from reference TRBV7-2 and TRBJ1-4): GAGVSQSPSNKVTEKGKDVELRCDPISGHTALYWYRQSLGQGLEFLIYFQGNSAPDKSGLPSDRFSAERTGGSVSTLTIQRTQQEDSAVYLCASSLGTGEKLFFGSGTQLSVL.

The chain joins TRBV13 to TRBJ1-4; perhaps TRBD1 as D (6 bases). Trimming left V 3 bases short and J 7 bases short, with 12 bases between. The CDR3 length is 14 residues. Germline loops: CDR1 PRHDT, CDR2 FYEKMQ (reference sequence). This chain's CDR3 is CASSFYRDGEKLFF. The CDR3 DNA sequence: TGTGCCAGCAGCTTTTACAGGGACGGTGAAAAACTGTTTTTT.

This clonotype was counted only a few times. The CDR3 loop reads CASSLLQGSGELFF. CDR3 in DNA: TGTGCCAGCAGTTTACTTCAGGGTAGCGGGGAGCTGTTTTTT. V usage is TRBV27 and J usage is TRBJ2-2; TRBD1 might be the D (5 bases). The CDR3 has 14 amino acids. Germline V lookup: CDR1 MNHEY, CDR2 SMNVEV (reference sequence). The V end lost 2 bases, the J end lost 7 bases, and 11 bases lay between the germline ends.

In this sample, this clonotype turned up many times. This rearrangement joins TRBV12-3 or TRBV12-4 to TRBJ2-1, with D perhaps matching TRBD2 (7 bases). CDR3 length equals 12 residues. The V end was cut by 6 bases, the J end by 10 bases, with 13 bases between. This CDR3 reads CASRPGGREQFF. CDR3 DNA sequence: TGTGCCAGCAGACCCGGGGGGCGAGAGCAGTTCTTC.

The chain joins TRBV5-1 to TRBJ2-1; TRBD1 matches 8 bases. V gave up 6 bases and J gave up 8 bases; unmatched junction bases: 10. Germline CDR1 reads SGHRS; CDR2 reads YFSETQ. CDR3 length equals 14 residues. CDR3: CASTHSRGQDEQFF. The CDR3 DNA reads as TGCGCCAGCACCCATAGCAGGGGGCAGGATGAGCAGTTCTTC.

This clonotype came up a few times. V and J are TRBV18 and TRBJ2-1, with 12 bases that match TRBD2. Per the germline V gene, CDR1 is KGHSH and CDR2 is LQKENI. The CDR3 consists of 14 residues. Losses at the gene ends were 4 bases for V and 8 bases for J; bases not matched to a gene: 3. CDR3 bases: TGTGCCAGCTCACGACTAGCGGGAGAGGATGAGCAGTTCTTC. Its translation: CASSRLAGEDEQFF.